This TCR beta chain comes out of a study of beta chain features in type 1 diabetes (dated by TCRdb to the late 2010s). With regard to the full study: Patients and healthy donors did not differ in mean age, gender distribution, total cell number or subset yield. A total of some 100,000,000 sorted cells were examined across all samples, and a strong correlation was observed between cell number per subset and RNA yield. The study compared TCRB repertoires of sorted circulating CD4+ T cell subsets between recently diagnosed type 1 diabetes patients and matched healthy donors. Whereas all 30 or so donors provided naive and central memory subsets, regulatory and stem cell-like memory subsets were isolated from just 8 patients and roughly eight healthy donors.

This clone has just a few counts. Its antigen has not been determined. A read error is possible here, since a much larger clone lies one base away. Other nucleotide sequences from this sample produce the same CDR3. General study outcomes and caveats: HLA sub-analyses involved small numbers of individuals, so any influence of HLA type on TCRB rearrangement remained unresolved. Shorter templates might be favored by PCR, yet because patient and control samples were amplified and corrected together, any such skew would affect both groups equally. Fewer insertions and more nucleotide deletions at VDJ recombination sites were observed in patients with type 1 diabetes, implying thymic rearrangement abnormalities. The naive, central memory and regulatory TCRB repertoires appeared to resemble one another more closely among patients than among healthy donors. A moderate but significant shortening of TCRB CDR3 length was observed in type 1 diabetes patients in all four CD4+ subsets. Because cDNA was sequenced instead of genomic DNA, highly expressing activated cells could be over-represented, though the groups showed no difference in activation or CD3 levels.

A single peripheral blood draw of 95 to 150 mL on average was collected from each donor into heparinised tubes. A BD FACSAria II and a panel including CD45RO, CCR7, CD25, CD127, CD95 and CD27 were used to sort naive, central memory, regulatory and stem cell-like memory CD4+ T cells. All sorted populations exceeded 98% purity. PBMCs were isolated immediately by Lymphoprep density gradient centrifugation and stained directly without culture. So that batch effects would be minimized, each experiment stained and sorted samples in pairs, pairing one healthy donor with one patient. The CDR3 contains 14 residues, cysteine and phenylalanine counted. The only DNA kept is the CDR3, 42 bases in frame from the first base. As encoded in the germline V gene, CDR1 is SGHRS while CDR2 is YFSETQ. V is pruned by 7 bases and J by 4 bases, leaving 7 bases of the junction without a gene match. All of the isolated RNA was reverse transcribed with the High Capacity cDNA Reverse Transcription Kit, so expressed TCRB transcripts were sequenced. Naive, central memory and regulatory T cell samples underwent deep immunoSEQ sequencing, averaging approximately 3.3 million total reads per sample. Sorted cells were lysed in RLT buffer and RNA was extracted with DNase-treated RNeasy Micro or Mini kits, depending on cell number. To prevent cross-contamination, each cell subset was processed individually, whereas patient and healthy donor samples were processed jointly. The immunoSEQ multiplex PCR was used to amplify TCRB sequences from cDNA, generating 87-bp fragments that spanned the CDR3 region. Sequencing of the amplicons was performed on the Illumina HiSeq platform. In the source study's methods: PCR bias was corrected computationally using synthetic template baselines, and reads within Hamming distance 2 were collapsed, with unmergeable singletons discarded. Reads were aligned against IMGT so that V, D and J genes, CDR3 length and insertions or deletions at six rearrangement sites could be assigned. Clonotype counts were normalized to sorted cell number within each subset before computing true diversity and Gini coefficients with the tcR R package. Repertoire sharing was quantified using the overlap coefficient calculated on TCRB nucleotide sequences. Here the immuneACCESS table is served through TCRdb, limited to in-frame sequences with V and J called. Missing clones are a known gap in these copies; in checked studies unresolved V genes cover under half, and the rest lacks a known reason. V and J calls and clone size are copied from that table; D and trimming were computed from the DNA. In this sample the table shows 130,000 or so clones, roughly a sixth of which occur a single time. The top ten hold around 2.6% of the sample.

The receptor was isolated from a man in his late teens or twenties with type 1 diabetes. The sample consisted of central memory CD4+ T cells from blood. The sequence links TRBV5-1 to TRBJ2-7, and 11 junctional nucleotides match TRBD2. The base sequence is TGCGCCAGCGGAACTAGCGGGAGAGGGTACGAGCAGTACTTC. Its translation reads: CASGTSGRGYEQYF.